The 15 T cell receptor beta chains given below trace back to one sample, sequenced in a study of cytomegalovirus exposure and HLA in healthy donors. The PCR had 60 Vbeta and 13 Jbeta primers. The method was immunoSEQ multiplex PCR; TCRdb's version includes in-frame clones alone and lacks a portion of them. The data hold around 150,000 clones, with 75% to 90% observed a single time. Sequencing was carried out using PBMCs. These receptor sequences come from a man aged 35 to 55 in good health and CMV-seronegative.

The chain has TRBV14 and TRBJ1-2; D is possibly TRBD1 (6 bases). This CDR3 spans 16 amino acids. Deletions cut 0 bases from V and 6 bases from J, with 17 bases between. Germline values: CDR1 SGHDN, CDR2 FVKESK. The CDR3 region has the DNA TGTGCCAGCAGCCAAGAGGACCGGGACAAAATTGATGGCTACACCTTC. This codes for CASSQEDRDKIDGYTF.

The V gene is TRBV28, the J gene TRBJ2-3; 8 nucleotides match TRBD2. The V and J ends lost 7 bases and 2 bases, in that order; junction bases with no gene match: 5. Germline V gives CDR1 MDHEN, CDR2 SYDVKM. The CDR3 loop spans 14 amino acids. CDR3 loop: CASIRSGNTDTQYF. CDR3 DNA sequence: TGTGCCAGCATTCGTAGCGGGAACACAGATACGCAGTATTTT.

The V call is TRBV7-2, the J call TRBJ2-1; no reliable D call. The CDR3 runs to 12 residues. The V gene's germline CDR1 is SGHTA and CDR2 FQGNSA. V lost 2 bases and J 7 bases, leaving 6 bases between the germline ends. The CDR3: CASSLTLNEQFF. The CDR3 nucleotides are TGTGCCAGCAGCTTAACGCTAAATGAGCAGTTCTTC.

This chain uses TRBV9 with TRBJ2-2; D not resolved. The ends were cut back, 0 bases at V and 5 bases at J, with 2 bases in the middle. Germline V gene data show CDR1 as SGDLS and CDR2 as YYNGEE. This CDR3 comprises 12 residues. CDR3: CASSVATGELFF. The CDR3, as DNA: TGTGCCAGCAGCGTAGCTACCGGGGAGCTGTTTTTT.

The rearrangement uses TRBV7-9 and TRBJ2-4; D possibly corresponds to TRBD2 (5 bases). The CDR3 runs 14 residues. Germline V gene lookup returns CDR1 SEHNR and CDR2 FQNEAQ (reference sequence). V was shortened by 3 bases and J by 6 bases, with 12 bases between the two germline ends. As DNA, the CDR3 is TGTGCCAGCAGCTTCGATCCCGCGGGAAACATTCAGTACTTC. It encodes CASSFDPAGNIQYF.

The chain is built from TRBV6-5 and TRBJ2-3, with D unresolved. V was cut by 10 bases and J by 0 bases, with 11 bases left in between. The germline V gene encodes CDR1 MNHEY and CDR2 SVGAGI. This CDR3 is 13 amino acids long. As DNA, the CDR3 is TGTGCCACCTCACCACATAGCACAGATACGCAGTATTTT. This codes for CATSPHSTDTQYF.

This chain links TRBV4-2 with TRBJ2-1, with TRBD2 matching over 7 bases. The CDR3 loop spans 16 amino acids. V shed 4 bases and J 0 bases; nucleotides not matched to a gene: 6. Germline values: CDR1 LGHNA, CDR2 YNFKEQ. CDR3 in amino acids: CASSPFSGASYNEQFF. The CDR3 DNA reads TGTGCCAGCAGCCCCTTCAGCGGGGCCTCCTACAATGAGCAGTTCTTC.

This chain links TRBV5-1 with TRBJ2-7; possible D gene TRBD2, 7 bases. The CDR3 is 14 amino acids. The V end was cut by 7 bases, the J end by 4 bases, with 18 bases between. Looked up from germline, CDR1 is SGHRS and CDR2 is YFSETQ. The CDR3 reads CASHGGGREYEQYF. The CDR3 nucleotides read TGCGCCAGCCATGGGGGCGGGAGAGAGTACGAGCAGTACTTC.

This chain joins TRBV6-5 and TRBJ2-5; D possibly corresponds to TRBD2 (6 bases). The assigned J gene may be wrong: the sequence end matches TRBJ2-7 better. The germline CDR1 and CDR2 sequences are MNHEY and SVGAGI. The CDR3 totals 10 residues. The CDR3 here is CASGGYEQYF. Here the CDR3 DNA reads TGTGCCAGCGGGGGGTACGAGCAGTACTTC.

The CDR3 DNA is TGTGCCAGTAGTGACGGACAATCAACTAATGAAAAACTGTTTTTT. Translation: CASSDGQSTNEKLFF. This chain connects TRBV19 to TRBJ1-4; D perhaps matches TRBD1 (5 bases). V was clipped by 5 bases and J by 0 bases, with 10 bases between them. From germline, CDR1 is LNHDA and CDR2 SQIVND (reference sequence). The CDR3 is 15 amino acids.

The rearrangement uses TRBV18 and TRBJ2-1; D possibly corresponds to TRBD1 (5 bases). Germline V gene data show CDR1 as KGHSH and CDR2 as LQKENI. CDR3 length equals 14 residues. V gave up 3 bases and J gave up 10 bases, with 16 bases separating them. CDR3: CASSPGSKGLEQFF. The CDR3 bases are TGTGCCAGCTCACCGGGCTCGAAGGGGCTAGAGCAGTTCTTC.

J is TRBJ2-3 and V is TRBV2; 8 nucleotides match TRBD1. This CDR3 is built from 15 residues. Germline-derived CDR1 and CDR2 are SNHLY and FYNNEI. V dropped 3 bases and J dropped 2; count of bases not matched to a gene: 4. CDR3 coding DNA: TGTGCCAGCAGTGAGGGCAGGGGGCCCACAGATACGCAGTATTTT. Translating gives CASSEGRGPTDTQYF.

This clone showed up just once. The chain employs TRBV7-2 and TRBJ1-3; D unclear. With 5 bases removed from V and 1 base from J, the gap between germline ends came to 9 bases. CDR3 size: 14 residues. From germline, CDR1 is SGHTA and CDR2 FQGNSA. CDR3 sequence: CASSISASGNTIYF. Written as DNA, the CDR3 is TGTGCCAGCAGCATCAGTGCTTCTGGAAACACCATATATTTT. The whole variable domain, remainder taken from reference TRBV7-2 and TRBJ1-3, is GAGVSQSPSNKVTEKGKDVELRCDPISGHTALYWYRQSLGQGLEFLIYFQGNSAPDKSGLPSDRFSAERTGGSVSTLTIQRTQQEDSAVYLCASSISASGNTIYFGEGSWLTVV.

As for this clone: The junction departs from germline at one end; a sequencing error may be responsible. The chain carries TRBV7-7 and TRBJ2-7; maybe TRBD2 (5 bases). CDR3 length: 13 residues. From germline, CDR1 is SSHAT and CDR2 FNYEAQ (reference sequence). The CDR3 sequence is CASSKDLSVEQYF. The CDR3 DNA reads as TGTGCTAGCAGCAAAGACCTTAGCGTCGAGCAGTACTTC.

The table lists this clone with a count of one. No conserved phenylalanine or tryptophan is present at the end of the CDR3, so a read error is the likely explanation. Here the CDR3 reads CAWSKGAGTMRTEAFS. The DNA for the CDR3 is TGTGCCTGGAGTAAGGGGGCCGGGACAATGAGGACTGAAGCTTTCTCT. The chain is built from TRBV30 and TRBJ1-1, with 7 bases fitting TRBD1. V lost 2 bases to trimming and J lost 5 bases; unmatched junction nucleotides: 14. Germline lookup yields CDR1 GTSNPN and CDR2 SVGIG (reference sequence). This CDR3 has 16 amino acids.